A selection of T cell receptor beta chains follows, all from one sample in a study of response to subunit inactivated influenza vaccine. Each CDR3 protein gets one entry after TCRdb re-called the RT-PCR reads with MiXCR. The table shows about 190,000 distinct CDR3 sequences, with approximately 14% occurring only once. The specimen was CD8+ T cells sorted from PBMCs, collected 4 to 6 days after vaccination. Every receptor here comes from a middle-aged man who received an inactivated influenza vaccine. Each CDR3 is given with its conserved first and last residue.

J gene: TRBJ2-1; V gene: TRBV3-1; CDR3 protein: CASSPFTSGANEQFF
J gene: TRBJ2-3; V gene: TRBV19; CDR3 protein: CASSNGGGWSTDTQYF
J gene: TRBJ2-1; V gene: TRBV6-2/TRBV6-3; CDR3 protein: CASSYSLAGGRDEQFF
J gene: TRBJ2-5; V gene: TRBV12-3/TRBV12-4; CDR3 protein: CASSFSSGGQETQYF
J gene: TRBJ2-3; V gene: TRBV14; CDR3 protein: CASSQEDELAGGTSTDTQYF
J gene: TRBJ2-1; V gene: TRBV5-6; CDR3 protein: CASRGVAGVEVRYNEQFF
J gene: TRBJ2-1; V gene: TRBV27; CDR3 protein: CASSLIAAGGHNEQFF
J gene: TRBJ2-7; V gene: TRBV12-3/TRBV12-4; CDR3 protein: CASSQQGTLGQYF
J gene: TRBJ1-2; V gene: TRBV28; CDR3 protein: CASTETGTSNYGYTF
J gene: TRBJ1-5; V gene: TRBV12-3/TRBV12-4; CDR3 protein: CASSLDGSNQPQHF
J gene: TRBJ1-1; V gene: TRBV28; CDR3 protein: CASSLSGGLNTEAFF
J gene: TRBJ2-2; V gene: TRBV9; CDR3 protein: CASSDPLRELFF
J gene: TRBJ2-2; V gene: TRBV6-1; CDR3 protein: CASSLTPNTGELFF
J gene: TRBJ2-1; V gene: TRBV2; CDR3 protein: CASRGGPGQVYNEQFF
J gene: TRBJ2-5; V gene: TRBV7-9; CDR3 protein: CASNPLRQQETQYF
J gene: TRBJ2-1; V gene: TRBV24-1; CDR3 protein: CATSENSGNEQFF
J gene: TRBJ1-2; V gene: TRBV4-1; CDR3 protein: CASSQTGQGSYGYTF
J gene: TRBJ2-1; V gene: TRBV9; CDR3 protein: CASSVAYNEQFF
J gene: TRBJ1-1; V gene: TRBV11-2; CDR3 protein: CASSLGTWDRGNTEAFF
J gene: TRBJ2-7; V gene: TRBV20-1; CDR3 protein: CSARVSGSTYEQYF
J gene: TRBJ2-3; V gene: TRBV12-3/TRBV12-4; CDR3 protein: CASSLQGQGFDTQYF
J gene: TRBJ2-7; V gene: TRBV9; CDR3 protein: CASSGRLGAVEQYF
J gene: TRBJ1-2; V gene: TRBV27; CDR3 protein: CASSSLMGYGYTF
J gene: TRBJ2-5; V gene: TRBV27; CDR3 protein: CASSDRLNRETQYF
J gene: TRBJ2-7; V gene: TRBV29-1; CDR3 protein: CSVESGDPYEQYF
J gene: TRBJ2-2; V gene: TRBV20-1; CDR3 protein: CSATSGNTGELFF
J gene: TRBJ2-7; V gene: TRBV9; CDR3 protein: CASSASSGRTIGEQYF
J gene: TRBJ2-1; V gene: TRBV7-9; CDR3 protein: CASSITQRGGYNEQFF
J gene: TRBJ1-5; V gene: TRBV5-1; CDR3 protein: CASSLIGGDQPQHF
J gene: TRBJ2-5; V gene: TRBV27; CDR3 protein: CASSPAVGTSGSREETQYF
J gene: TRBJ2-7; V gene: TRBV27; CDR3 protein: CASSLSPQADYEQYF
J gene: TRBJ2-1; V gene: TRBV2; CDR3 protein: CASRTSGGTYEQFF
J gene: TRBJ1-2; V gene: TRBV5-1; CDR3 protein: CASRDRGLGYGYTF
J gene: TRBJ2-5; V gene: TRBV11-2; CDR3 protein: CASSPLGLAGGDSETQYF
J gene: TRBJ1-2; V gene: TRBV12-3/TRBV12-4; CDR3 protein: CASSFSHLYGYTF
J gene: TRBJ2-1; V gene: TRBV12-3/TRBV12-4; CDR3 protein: CASSPRGSGFYNEQFF
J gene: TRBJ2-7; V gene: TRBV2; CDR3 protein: CASSGGRLYEQYF
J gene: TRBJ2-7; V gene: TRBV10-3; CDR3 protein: CAIRVAGVNEQYF
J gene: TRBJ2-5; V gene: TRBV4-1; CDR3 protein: CASSQVDGGFQETQYF